The 2 T cell receptor beta chains in this list originate from one sample, sequenced in a study of control samples from healthy donors and cancer patients. The protocol was immunoSEQ multiplex PCR, while the TCRdb copy is restricted to in-frame clones and leaves out a portion. The repertoire includes about 59,000 clones, roughly 90% of them detected once, and 1.7% sits in the top ten. The sample was PBMCs. These receptor sequences come from a man aged 35 to 55 with colorectal cancer.

The chain carries TRBV27 and TRBJ2-7; D possibly corresponds to TRBD1 (5 bases). The length of the CDR3 is 17 residues. Trimming left V 5 bases short and J 7 bases short, with 27 bases between. CDR1 MNHEY and CDR2 SMNVEV come from the germline V gene (reference sequence). The CDR3 is CASSPRAGQLSLVEQYF. In nucleotides, the CDR3 is TGTGCCAGCAGTCCTAGGGCAGGGCAGCTGAGTCTTGTAGAGCAGTACTTC.

The chain employs TRBV9 and TRBJ1-2; 8 bases align to TRBD1. V trimming: 3 bases; J trimming: 6 bases; junction bases outside the gene matches: 7. This CDR3 comprises 14 residues. CDR1 and CDR2 (germline): SGDLS, YYNGEE. The CDR3 region is CASSANRGSNGYTF. In DNA form, the CDR3 reads TGTGCCAGCAGCGCAAACAGGGGGTCCAATGGCTACACCTTC.